This T cell receptor (beta chain) was sequenced during a study of blood T cell repertoires in COVID-19. Looking at the study overall: There were acute and convalescent COVID-19 samples, and they came from the United States, Italy and Spain. Sources were T cells, B-cell-depleted T cells, or PBMCs; the material itself was cDNA or gDNA.

This CDR3 has 15 residues. Germline V lookup: CDR1 SGHNT, CDR2 YYREEE (reference sequence). V shed 4 bases, J shed 8 bases, and the junction held 9 bases outside the gene matches. Per the original data handling: Cell counts per sample came from amplifying reference gene primers. Generated by immunoSEQ multiplex PCR, the TCRdb table keeps only in-frame clones and is missing some. V, J and clone size are taken as reported in that table, and D and trimming were inferred from the DNA itself. The sample carries approximately 32,000 clones, approximately 91% recorded once. Input material: peripheral blood. The receptor was derived from a man in his sixties with acute or convalescent COVID-19. The chain recombines TRBV5-4 with TRBJ2-1; 10 bases are a match to TRBD1. The CDR3 protein is CASSTRDRGWDEQFF. The CDR3 DNA reads TGTGCCAGCAGCACCCGGGACAGGGGCTGGGATGAGCAGTTCTTC.